The sequence of this T cell receptor (beta chain) was determined in a study of OX40 agonist ivuxolimab in advanced cancers. Study in general: Administration of intravenous ivuxolimab to patients occurred every 2 weeks at 0.01 to 10 mg/kg.

Assay used: immunoSEQ multiplex PCR; TCRdb lists only in-frame clones, some missing. The sample contains some 60,000 clones, around nine tenths of which appear only once. This CDR3 has 12 residues. V dropped 4 bases and J dropped 11 bases, with 17 bases sitting between them. The V gene's germline CDR1 is GTSNPN and CDR2 SVGIG (reference sequence). This specimen was CD4+ or CD8+ T cells sorted from blood, taken in a trial of the OX40 agonist ivuxolimab. This chain uses TRBV30 with TRBJ1-1; D remains unclear. The TCR comes from an adult with an advanced solid tumor such as melanoma, head and neck, liver or kidney cancer. The CDR3 DNA reads as TGTGCCTGGACCGGAGGCCGAGGCTGGGCTTTCTTT. Its translation is CAWTGGRGWAFF.